This T cell receptor (beta chain) derives from a study of OX40 agonist ivuxolimab in advanced cancers. About the study: As their treatment, patients were administered ivuxolimab, an agonistic anti-OX40 (CD134) antibody. Study findings and constraints: The authors did not determine the antigen specificity of the expanded peripheral T cells. The average count of expanded clones was higher among CD8+ T cells than among CD4+.

The table came from immunoSEQ multiplex PCR; TCRdb's copy has only in-frame clones and leaves some out. This table holds around 38,000 clones, 92% found once. This CDR3 region has 13 residues. Trimming took off 1 base at V and 6 bases at J, with 7 bases between the two ends. Germline values: CDR1 LNHDA, CDR2 SQIVND (reference sequence). Note on this clone: Antigen specificity is unknown.

The sequencing here drew on CD4+ or CD8+ T cells sorted from blood, taken in a trial of the OX40 agonist ivuxolimab. This clonotype was obtained from an adult with an advanced solid tumor such as melanoma, head and neck, liver or kidney cancer. This chain joins TRBV19 and TRBJ2-1, with D hard to call. CDR3 in amino acids: CASSIVPGNEQFF. CDR3 DNA: TGTGCCAGTAGTATAGTCCCGGGCAATGAGCAGTTCTTC.